The clone carrying this TCR beta chain was seen only a few times. The germline gives CDR1 SGHDT, CDR2 YYEEEE. V lost 4 bases to trimming and J lost 1 base; unmatched junction nucleotides: 9. This CDR3 comprises 17 residues. TCRdb passed the RT-PCR reads through MiXCR, listing each CDR3 protein once. Of about 680,000 distinct CDR3 sequences listed, 14% are singletons. Specimen: memory CD4+ T cells from blood. The rearrangement links TRBV5-6 to TRBJ1-5, with 9 bases identical to TRBD1. This receptor was obtained from a female donor in good health, serving as a healthy control. CDR3 loop: CASSEPGQGRSNQPQHF. In DNA, the CDR3 is TGTGCCAGCAGCGAACCGGGACAGGGACGAAGCAATCAGCCCCAGCATTTT.